One sample yielded the 9 T cell receptor beta chains listed below, sequenced in a study of shared clonotypes between healthy human individuals. TCRdb keeps only in-frame clones here, not all; method: immunoSEQ multiplex PCR. The data show some 2,000,000 clones, less than 95% seen once. CD45RO-negative CD8 cells positively selected for CCR7 made up the naive population, which excluded terminally differentiated effector memory CD45RA+ cells. Sequenced material: naive CD8+ T cells sorted from blood. The receptors were sampled from a man aged 18 to 29 in good health.

The gene calls are TRBV11-2 and TRBJ2-7; no clear D. The CDR3 runs 13 residues. Trimming took off 3 bases at V and 5 bases at J, with 11 bases between the two ends. Germline values: CDR1 SGHAT, CDR2 FQNNGV. CDR3 sequence: CASSLVLKDEQYF. The CDR3 region has the DNA TGTGCCAGCAGCTTGGTGCTCAAGGACGAGCAGTACTTC.

As for this clone: This sample includes further DNA sequences coding for the same CDR3. The rearrangement uses TRBV9 and TRBJ1-1; tentatively, D is TRBD1 (5 bases). Germline loops: CDR1 SGDLS, CDR2 YYNGEE. This CDR3 is built from 15 residues. V gave up 0 bases and J gave up 1 base, with 10 bases separating them. The DNA of the CDR3 is TGTGCCAGCAGCGTAGGGGCCAGGGCGAACACTGAAGCTTTCTTT. This sequence encodes CASSVGARANTEAFF.

The V and J genes are TRBV19 and TRBJ2-7; 7 positions match TRBD2. Trimming took 3 bases from V and 4 from J; bases not matched to a gene: 9. Germline V gives CDR1 LNHDA, CDR2 SQIVND (reference sequence). The CDR3 loop spans 15 amino acids. CDR3 region: CASSISGADYYEQYF. CDR3 DNA sequence: TGTGCCAGTAGTATCAGCGGGGCAGACTATTACGAGCAGTACTTC.

The chain carries TRBV6-5 and TRBJ2-3, with D possibly matching TRBD2 (7 bases). There are 15 residues in the CDR3. Deletions cut 6 bases from V and 3 bases from J, with 16 bases between. Germline lookup yields CDR1 MNHEY and CDR2 SVGAGI. The DNA of the CDR3 is TGTGCCAGCAGCCCGCCCGGGGGGCCTACAGATACGCAGTATTTT. Translated, it gives CASSPPGGPTDTQYF.

Notes on this clone: The identical CDR3 is also encoded by other nucleotide sequences in the sample. This chain joins TRBV28 and TRBJ1-1; D not certain. V was shortened by 3 bases and J by 1 base, with 3 bases between the two germline ends. CDR1 MDHEN and CDR2 SYDVKM come from the germline V gene. This CDR3 region has 12 residues. As DNA, the CDR3 is TGTGCCAGCAGTTTCCCGAACACTGAAGCTTTCTTT. Protein product: CASSFPNTEAFF.

V and J are TRBV30 and TRBJ1-6, with a weak D call TRBD1 (6 bases). This CDR3 has 16 residues. Germline CDR1 and CDR2: GTSNPN and SVGIG (reference sequence). V gave up 0 bases and J gave up 7 bases, with 16 bases separating them. CDR3 residues: CAWSVLLGQPNSPLHF. The CDR3 region has the DNA TGTGCCTGGAGTGTACTACTCGGACAGCCAAATTCACCCCTCCACTTT. The full variable domain, completed using reference TRBV30 and TRBJ1-6, is SQTIHQWPATLVQPVGSPLSLECTVEGTSNPNLYWYRQAAGRGLQLLFYSVGIGQISSEVPQNLSASRPQDRQFILSSKKLLLSDSGFYLCAWSVLLGQPNSPLHFGNGTRLTVT.

The V and J genes are TRBV6-1 and TRBJ1-5; TRBD1 is a possible D gene (6 bases). V was cut by 0 bases and J by 1 base, with 10 bases left in between. This CDR3 contains 16 residues. CDR1 is MNHNS and CDR2 is SASEGT in the germline V gene. The CDR3, as DNA: TGTGCCAGCAGTGAAGCGGACAGCGACAGCAATCAGCCCCAGCATTTT. Its translation is CASSEADSDSNQPQHF.

V usage is TRBV6-4 and J usage is TRBJ1-2; 8 nucleotides match TRBD1. Unmatched junction bases numbered 7, after V lost 0 bases and J lost 4 bases. Germline assignment: CDR1 MRHNA and CDR2 SNTAGT. This CDR3 has 16 residues. The CDR3: CASSDSAGGTAYGYTF. The CDR3, as DNA: TGTGCCAGCAGTGACTCGGCAGGGGGCACGGCCTATGGCTACACCTTC.

The chain links TRBV14 to TRBJ2-7; perhaps D is TRBD1 or TRBD2 (5 bases each). With 3 bases removed from V and 6 bases from J, the gap between germline ends came to 12 bases. This CDR3 is 13 amino acids long. Looked up from germline, CDR1 is SGHDN and CDR2 is FVKESK. The CDR3 reads CASSHLAGTEQYF. The CDR3 DNA reads as TGTGCCAGCAGCCATTTAGCCGGGACCGAGCAGTACTTC.